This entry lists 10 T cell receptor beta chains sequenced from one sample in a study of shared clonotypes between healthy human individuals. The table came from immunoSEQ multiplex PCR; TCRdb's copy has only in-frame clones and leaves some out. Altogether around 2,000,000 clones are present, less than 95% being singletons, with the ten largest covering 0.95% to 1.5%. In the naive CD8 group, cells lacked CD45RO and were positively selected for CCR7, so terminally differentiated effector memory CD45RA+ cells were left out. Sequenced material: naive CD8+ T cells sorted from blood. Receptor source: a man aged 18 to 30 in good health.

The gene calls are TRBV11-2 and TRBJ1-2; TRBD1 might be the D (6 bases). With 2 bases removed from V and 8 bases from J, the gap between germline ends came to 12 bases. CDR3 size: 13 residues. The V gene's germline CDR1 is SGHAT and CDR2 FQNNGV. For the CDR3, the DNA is TGTGCCAGCAGCTTATCAGGGGTTGGAGGCTACACCTTC. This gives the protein CASSLSGVGGYTF.

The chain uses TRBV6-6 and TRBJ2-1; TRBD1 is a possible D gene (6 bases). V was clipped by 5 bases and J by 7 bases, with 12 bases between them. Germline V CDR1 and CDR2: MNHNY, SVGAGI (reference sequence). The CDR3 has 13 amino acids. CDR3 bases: TGTGCCAGCAGTCCAGGGGAGAGGAATGAGCAGTTCTTC. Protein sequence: CASSPGERNEQFF.

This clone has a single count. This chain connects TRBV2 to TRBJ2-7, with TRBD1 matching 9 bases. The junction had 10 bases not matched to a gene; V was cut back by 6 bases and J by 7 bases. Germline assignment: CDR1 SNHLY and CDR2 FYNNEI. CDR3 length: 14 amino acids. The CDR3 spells CASSSQDRGGEQYF. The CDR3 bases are TGTGCCAGCAGCAGTCAGGACAGGGGCGGGGAGCAGTACTTC.

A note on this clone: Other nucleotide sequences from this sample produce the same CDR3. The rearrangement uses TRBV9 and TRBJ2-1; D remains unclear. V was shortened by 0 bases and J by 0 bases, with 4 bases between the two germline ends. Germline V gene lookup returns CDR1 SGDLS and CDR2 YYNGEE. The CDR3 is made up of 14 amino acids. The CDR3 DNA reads TGTGCCAGCAGCGTAGGAAGCTCCTACAATGAGCAGTTCTTC. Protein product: CASSVGSSYNEQFF.

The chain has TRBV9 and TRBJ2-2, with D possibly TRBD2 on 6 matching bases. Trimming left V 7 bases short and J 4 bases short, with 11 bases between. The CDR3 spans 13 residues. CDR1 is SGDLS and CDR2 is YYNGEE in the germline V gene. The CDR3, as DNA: TGTGCCAGCGACTTCGGGGGCACCGGGGAGCTGTTTTTT. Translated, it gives CASDFGGTGELFF.

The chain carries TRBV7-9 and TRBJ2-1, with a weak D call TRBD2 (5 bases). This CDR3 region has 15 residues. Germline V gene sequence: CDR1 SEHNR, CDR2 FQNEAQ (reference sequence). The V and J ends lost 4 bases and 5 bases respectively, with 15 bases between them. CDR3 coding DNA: TGTGCCAGCAGCTCCACTGGCCTAGCCCACAATGAGCAGTTCTTC. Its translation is CASSSTGLAHNEQFF. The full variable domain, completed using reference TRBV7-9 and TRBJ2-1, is DTGVSQNPRHKITKRGQNVTFRCDPISEHNRLYWYRQTLGQGPEFLTYFQNEAQLEKSRLLSDRFSAERPKGSFSTLEIQRTEQGDSAMYLCASSSTGLAHNEQFFGPGTRLTVL.

The CDR3 DNA reads as TGTGCCAGCAGCATGGCGGGTGTGAACACTGAAGCTTTCTTT. This gives the protein CASSMAGVNTEAFF. The chain links TRBV7-3 to TRBJ1-1; no reliable D call. Per germline, CDR1 SGHTA and CDR2 FQGTGA. The V gene lost 5 bases and the J gene lost 0 bases, with 10 bases spanning the gap. This CDR3 region has 14 residues.

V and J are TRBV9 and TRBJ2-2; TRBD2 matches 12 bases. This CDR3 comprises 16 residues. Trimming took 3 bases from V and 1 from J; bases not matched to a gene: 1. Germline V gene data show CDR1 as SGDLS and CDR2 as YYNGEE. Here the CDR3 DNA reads TGTGCCAGCAGCGAGGGACTAGCGGGGAACACCGGGGAGCTGTTTTTT. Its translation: CASSEGLAGNTGELFF.

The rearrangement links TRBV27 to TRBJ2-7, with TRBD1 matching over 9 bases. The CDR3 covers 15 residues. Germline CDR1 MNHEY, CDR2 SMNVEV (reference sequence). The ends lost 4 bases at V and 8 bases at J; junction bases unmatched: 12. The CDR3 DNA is TGTGCCAGCAGTTCGGTCGGGACAGGGATCTATCAGCAGTACTTC. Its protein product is CASSSVGTGIYQQYF.

The CDR3 loop reads CASSPGGPSYEQYF. As DNA, the CDR3 is TGCGCCAGCAGCCCGGGAGGGCCCAGCTACGAGCAGTACTTC. This sequence joins TRBV5-1 and TRBJ2-7; the match to TRBD2 covers 8 bases. This CDR3 has 14 amino acids. Germline loops: CDR1 SGHRS, CDR2 YFSETQ. V trimming: 4 bases; J trimming: 3 bases; junction bases outside the gene matches: 6. Full variable domain (missing parts from reference TRBV5-1 and TRBJ2-7): KAGVTQTPRYLIKTRGQQVTLSCSPISGHRSVSWYQQTPGQGLQFLFEYFSETQRNKGNFPGRFSGRQFSNSRSEMNVSTLELGDSALYLCASSPGGPSYEQYFGPGTRLTVT.